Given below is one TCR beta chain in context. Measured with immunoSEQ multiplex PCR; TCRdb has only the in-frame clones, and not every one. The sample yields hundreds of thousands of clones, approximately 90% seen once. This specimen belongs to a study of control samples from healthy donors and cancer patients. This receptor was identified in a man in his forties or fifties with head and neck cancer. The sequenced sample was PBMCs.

The CDR3 spells CASSLDGGEGETQYF. The CDR3 DNA follows: TGTGCCAGCAGCTTGGACGGGGGAGAGGGGGAGACCCAGTACTTC. The J gene is TRBJ2-5, the V gene TRBV5-4, with D perhaps TRBD2 (6 bases). Per germline, CDR1 SGHNT and CDR2 YYREEE (reference sequence). The CDR3 length is 15 residues. Trimming cost V 0 bases and J 5 bases, with 14 bases left between them.